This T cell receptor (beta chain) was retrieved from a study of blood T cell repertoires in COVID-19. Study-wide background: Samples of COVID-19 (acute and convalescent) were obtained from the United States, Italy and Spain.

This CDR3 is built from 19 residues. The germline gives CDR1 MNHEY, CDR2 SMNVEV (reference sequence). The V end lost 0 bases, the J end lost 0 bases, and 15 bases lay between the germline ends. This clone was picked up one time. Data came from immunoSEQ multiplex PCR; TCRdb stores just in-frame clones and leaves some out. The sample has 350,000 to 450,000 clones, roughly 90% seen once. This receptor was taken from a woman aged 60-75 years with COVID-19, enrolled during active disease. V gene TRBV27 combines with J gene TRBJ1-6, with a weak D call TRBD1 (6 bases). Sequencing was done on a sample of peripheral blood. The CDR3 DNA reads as TGTGCCAGCAGTTTATCTCTTCGACAGGATATCTCCTATAATTCACCCCTCCACTTT. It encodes CASSLSLRQDISYNSPLHF.